These T cell receptor beta chains were read from a single sample in a study of blood T cells in healthy people across ages. TCRdb recomputed calls from the 5' RACE reads with MiXCR, one row per CDR3 protein. Of 850,000 to 1,000,000 distinct CDR3 sequences listed, just over 50% are singletons. The sample consisted of blood. These TCRs come from a woman between 55 and 75 years old in good health. The CDR3 runs from the conserved cysteine through the conserved F or W. Each record gives: CDR3 length, J gene, V gene, clone size, D gene, CDR3 DNA, CDR3 protein. D genes are given only for firm matches. Some rows have no size entry. The others give once, few or many, or a class for an expanded clone.

len: 16; j_gene: TRBJ2-3; v_gene: TRBV20-1; abundance: NA; d_gene: TRBD1; CDR3nt: TGCAGTGCTAGAGATCGAACAGGGGGGACCACAGATACGCAGTATTTT; CDR3aa: CSARDRTGGTTDTQYF
len: 14; j_gene: TRBJ2-7; v_gene: TRBV25-1; abundance: NA; d_gene: NA; CDR3nt: TGTGCCAGCGGAGGGACGACATTCTCCTACGAGCAGTACTTC; CDR3aa: CASGGTTFSYEQYF
len: 15; j_gene: TRBJ2-7; v_gene: TRBV6-5; abundance: few; d_gene: TRBD2; CDR3nt: TGTGCCAGCAGACCGGGGACTAGCGGAAGATACGAGCAGTACTTC; CDR3aa: CASRPGTSGRYEQYF
len: 15; j_gene: TRBJ2-1; v_gene: TRBV3-1; abundance: few; d_gene: NA; CDR3nt: TGTGCCAGCAGAATGACGCGGGGTGGATACAATGAGCAGTTCTTC; CDR3aa: CASRMTRGGYNEQFF
len: 17; j_gene: TRBJ2-3; v_gene: TRBV7-9; abundance: NA; d_gene: NA; CDR3nt: TGTGCCAGCAGCCCGGGAGATGAAACCTCTAGCACAGATACGCAGTATTTT; CDR3aa: CASSPGDETSSTDTQYF
len: 12; j_gene: TRBJ2-3; v_gene: TRBV10-3; abundance: once; d_gene: NA; CDR3nt: TGTGCCACAGCCGGGGCCCATGATACGCAGTATTTT; CDR3aa: CATAGAHDTQYF
len: 14; j_gene: TRBJ2-3; v_gene: TRBV20-1; abundance: NA; d_gene: TRBD2; CDR3nt: TGCAGTGCTAGTCGCCTAGCGGGAGCAGATACGCAGTATTTT; CDR3aa: CSASRLAGADTQYF
len: 16; j_gene: TRBJ2-3; v_gene: TRBV9; abundance: NA; d_gene: NA; CDR3nt: TGTGCCAGCAGCGCAGACCGTCCAGGTAGCACAGATACGCAGTATTTT; CDR3aa: CASSADRPGSTDTQYF
len: 15; j_gene: TRBJ2-5; v_gene: TRBV5-1; abundance: NA; d_gene: NA; CDR3nt: TGCGCCAGCAGTGGTAGGGGTCTGGACCAAGAGACCCAGTACTTC; CDR3aa: CASSGRGLDQETQYF
len: 12; j_gene: TRBJ2-1; v_gene: TRBV11-2; abundance: NA; d_gene: NA; CDR3nt: TGTGCCAGCAGCCCGACCACCAATGAGCAGTTCTTC; CDR3aa: CASSPTTNEQFF
len: 15; j_gene: TRBJ2-2; v_gene: TRBV12-3/TRBV12-4; abundance: NA; d_gene: TRBD2; CDR3nt: TGTGCCAGCAACCGACTAGCGGGATCCACCGGGGAGCTGTTTTTT; CDR3aa: CASNRLAGSTGELFF
len: 14; j_gene: TRBJ1-2; v_gene: TRBV4-2; abundance: NA; d_gene: NA; CDR3nt: TGTGCCAGCAGCGGAAGTTTGAGAGGATATGGCTACACCTTC; CDR3aa: CASSGSLRGYGYTF
len: 15; j_gene: TRBJ2-5; v_gene: TRBV20-1; abundance: few; d_gene: NA; CDR3nt: TGCAGTGCCCACGCCCACCGACAGGTGTTACAGACCCAGTACTTC; CDR3aa: CSAHAHRQVLQTQYF
len: 11; j_gene: TRBJ2-4; v_gene: TRBV20-1; abundance: few; d_gene: NA; CDR3nt: TGCAGTGCTAGTGCGCTAGCCGCCCAGTACTTC; CDR3aa: CSASALAAQYF
len: 14; j_gene: TRBJ2-7; v_gene: TRBV12-3/TRBV12-4; abundance: NA; d_gene: NA; CDR3nt: TGTGCCAGCAGTTTATCGGACAGTGCCTACGAGCAGTACTTC; CDR3aa: CASSLSDSAYEQYF
len: 14; j_gene: TRBJ2-7; v_gene: TRBV20-1; abundance: NA; d_gene: NA; CDR3nt: TGCAGTGCTAGAGGAGGCAGGGCTGGCAACGAGCAGTACTTC; CDR3aa: CSARGGRAGNEQYF
len: 16; j_gene: TRBJ2-5; v_gene: TRBV14; abundance: NA; d_gene: NA; CDR3nt: TGTGCCAGCAGCCACCTAGGACTTTCTTACCAAGAGACCCAGTACTTC; CDR3aa: CASSHLGLSYQETQYF
len: 17; j_gene: TRBJ2-7; v_gene: TRBV6-2/TRBV6-3; abundance: many; d_gene: TRBD2; CDR3nt: TGTGCCAGCAGTTTCCCGGTCCCCGGGACTAGATCCTACGAGCAGTACTTC; CDR3aa: CASSFPVPGTRSYEQYF
len: 14; j_gene: TRBJ2-7; v_gene: TRBV28; abundance: NA; d_gene: TRBD2; CDR3nt: TGTGCCAGCAGTGACAGAGCGGGATGGGACGAGCAGTACTTC; CDR3aa: CASSDRAGWDEQYF
len: 15; j_gene: TRBJ2-5; v_gene: TRBV12-3/TRBV12-4; abundance: few; d_gene: TRBD1; CDR3nt: TGTGCCAGCAGTCTAGGGGGACAGTACCAAGAGACCCAGTACTTC; CDR3aa: CASSLGGQYQETQYF
len: 13; j_gene: TRBJ2-1; v_gene: TRBV27; abundance: few; d_gene: NA; CDR3nt: TGTGCCACCGGGGGAAGCTCCTACAATGAGCAGTTCTTC; CDR3aa: CATGGSSYNEQFF
len: 13; j_gene: TRBJ2-7; v_gene: TRBV7-2; abundance: few; d_gene: NA; CDR3nt: TGTGCCAGCAGCGTAAGGCAGGGCTACGAGCAGTACTTC; CDR3aa: CASSVRQGYEQYF
len: 13; j_gene: TRBJ1-2; v_gene: TRBV12-3/TRBV12-4; abundance: few; d_gene: NA; CDR3nt: TGTGCCAGCAGTTCGGGCTTCAGCCATGGCTACACCTTC; CDR3aa: CASSSGFSHGYTF
len: 15; j_gene: TRBJ1-5; v_gene: TRBV20-1; abundance: NA; d_gene: NA; CDR3nt: TGCAGTGCTACCACCTCGTGGGCGGGCAATCAGCCTCAGCATTTT; CDR3aa: CSATTSWAGNQPQHF
len: 15; j_gene: TRBJ1-1; v_gene: TRBV15; abundance: NA; d_gene: NA; CDR3nt: TGTGCCACCAGCAGAGATCCAAGGGTCCACACTGAAGCTTTCTTT; CDR3aa: CATSRDPRVHTEAFF
len: 13; j_gene: TRBJ1-1; v_gene: TRBV15; abundance: NA; d_gene: NA; CDR3nt: TGTGCCACCAGCAGTTGCGGGAACACTGAAGCTTTCTTT; CDR3aa: CATSSCGNTEAFF
len: 15; j_gene: TRBJ2-7; v_gene: TRBV7-2; abundance: few; d_gene: TRBD2; CDR3nt: TGTGCCAGCAGCCGAAGCGGGAGTAATTCCTACGAGCAGTACTTC; CDR3aa: CASSRSGSNSYEQYF
len: 13; j_gene: TRBJ2-5; v_gene: TRBV29-1; abundance: few; d_gene: TRBD2; CDR3nt: TGCAGCGTTGAATTAGCTAGCGGCCCCCAGCAGTACTTC; CDR3aa: CSVELASGPQQYF
len: 13; j_gene: TRBJ2-2; v_gene: TRBV27; abundance: NA; d_gene: NA; CDR3nt: TGTGCCAGCAGTTTAATTCCCCCCGGGGAGCTGTTTTTT; CDR3aa: CASSLIPPGELFF
len: 14; j_gene: TRBJ2-7; v_gene: TRBV12-5; abundance: NA; d_gene: NA; CDR3nt: TGTGCTAGTGGAAAGAGACCAAAGGTCTACGAGCAGTACTTC; CDR3aa: CASGKRPKVYEQYF
len: 13; j_gene: TRBJ2-7; v_gene: TRBV20-1; abundance: NA; d_gene: NA; CDR3nt: TGCAGTGCTAGAGCCGCAAGTCCCTACGAGCAGTACTTC; CDR3aa: CSARAASPYEQYF
len: 13; j_gene: TRBJ2-1; v_gene: TRBV12-3/TRBV12-4; abundance: once; d_gene: TRBD1; CDR3nt: TGTGCCAGCTCCGGGACAGACTACAATGAGCAGTTCTTC; CDR3aa: CASSGTDYNEQFF
len: 11; j_gene: TRBJ1-1; v_gene: TRBV29-1; abundance: NA; d_gene: NA; CDR3nt: TGCAGCGTACAATCGAACACTGAAACTTTCTTT; CDR3aa: CSVQSNTETFF
len: 16; j_gene: TRBJ2-3; v_gene: TRBV7-2; abundance: NA; d_gene: TRBD2; CDR3nt: TGTGCCAGCAGCTTAGGAGGCGGGAGGGTCGTTGATACGCAGTATTTT; CDR3aa: CASSLGGGRVVDTQYF
len: 15; j_gene: TRBJ2-1; v_gene: TRBV28; abundance: few; d_gene: NA; CDR3nt: TGTGCCAGCAGTTTGCCATACCGCTCCTACAATGAGCAGTTCTTC; CDR3aa: CASSLPYRSYNEQFF
len: 17; j_gene: TRBJ2-4; v_gene: TRBV4-2; abundance: few; d_gene: TRBD2; CDR3nt: TGTGCCAGCAGCCAAGAGACTAGCGGGAGCTCCAAAAACATTCAGTACTTC; CDR3aa: CASSQETSGSSKNIQYF
len: 13; j_gene: TRBJ2-3; v_gene: TRBV28; abundance: NA; d_gene: NA; CDR3nt: TGTGCCAGCAGTTTAGGGAAGACAGATACGCAGTATTTT; CDR3aa: CASSLGKTDTQYF
len: 15; j_gene: TRBJ2-7; v_gene: TRBV7-8; abundance: NA; d_gene: NA; CDR3nt: TGTGCCAGCAGCTTGTCAGGTGCCGGGAATTACGAGCAGTACTTC; CDR3aa: CASSLSGAGNYEQYF
len: 14; j_gene: TRBJ2-1; v_gene: TRBV20-1; abundance: few; d_gene: TRBD1; CDR3nt: TGCAGTGCGGGGATCGGACAGGGGGGCAATGAGCAGTTCTTC; CDR3aa: CSAGIGQGGNEQFF
len: 14; j_gene: TRBJ2-7; v_gene: TRBV11-1; abundance: NA; d_gene: NA; CDR3nt: TGTGCCAGCAGCCGTCGCCGGGTGCCGAACGAGCAGTACTTC; CDR3aa: CASSRRRVPNEQYF
len: 16; j_gene: TRBJ2-1; v_gene: TRBV11-2; abundance: NA; d_gene: NA; CDR3nt: TGTGCCAGCAGCATCAACCGGGACCAGGGATACAATGAGCAGTTCTTC; CDR3aa: CASSINRDQGYNEQFF
len: 14; j_gene: TRBJ2-4; v_gene: TRBV20-1; abundance: NA; d_gene: TRBD2; CDR3nt: TGCAGTGCTAGCCTAGCGGGAGTCAAAAACACTCAGTACTTC; CDR3aa: CSASLAGVKNTQYF
len: 13; j_gene: TRBJ2-7; v_gene: TRBV4-1; abundance: few; d_gene: NA; CDR3nt: TGCGCCAGCAGCCAAGTGGGGGTTAGCGAGCAGTACTTC; CDR3aa: CASSQVGVSEQYF
len: 16; j_gene: TRBJ2-5; v_gene: TRBV9; abundance: few; d_gene: TRBD2; CDR3nt: TGTGCCAGCAGCGTAGGTGAACTAGCGGCGTCAGAGACCCAGTACTTC; CDR3aa: CASSVGELAASETQYF
len: 14; j_gene: TRBJ2-7; v_gene: TRBV28; abundance: NA; d_gene: NA; CDR3nt: TGTGCCAGCAGTCCACCGGGGGAAGCCTACGAGCAGTACTTC; CDR3aa: CASSPPGEAYEQYF
len: 14; j_gene: TRBJ2-3; v_gene: TRBV6-6; abundance: few; d_gene: NA; CDR3nt: TGTGCCAGCAGTCCCACTACGTTCACAGATACGCAGTATTTT; CDR3aa: CASSPTTFTDTQYF
len: 17; j_gene: TRBJ1-4; v_gene: TRBV12-3/TRBV12-4; abundance: NA; d_gene: TRBD1; CDR3nt: TGTGCCAGCAGTTTACTTTTTGGTGGGACAGGGGGTCAAAAACTGTTTTTT; CDR3aa: CASSLLFGGTGGQKLFF
len: 18; j_gene: TRBJ2-1; v_gene: TRBV6-2/TRBV6-3; abundance: NA; d_gene: NA; CDR3nt: TGTGCCAGCAGTTACTCGCCCTGGCGCACGACGGGGCGAAATGAGCAGTTCTTC; CDR3aa: CASSYSPWRTTGRNEQFF
len: 16; j_gene: TRBJ2-7; v_gene: TRBV27; abundance: few; d_gene: NA; CDR3nt: TGTGCCAGCAGTTTTAGTGGGGGAGAAACCCCGTACGAGCAGTACTTC; CDR3aa: CASSFSGGETPYEQYF
len: 15; j_gene: TRBJ1-1; v_gene: TRBV7-9; abundance: NA; d_gene: NA; CDR3nt: TGTGCCAGCCTAAGCGCACTCAAGGAGAACACTGAAGCTTTCTTT; CDR3aa: CASLSALKENTEAFF